This T cell receptor (beta chain) came from a study of blood T cell repertoires in COVID-19. Study details: There were acute and convalescent COVID-19 samples, and they came from the United States, Italy and Spain. From T cells, B-cell-depleted T cells, or PBMCs came the material, which was cDNA or gDNA.

Germline CDR1 and CDR2: SNHLY and FYNNEI. V gave up 4 bases and J gave up 5 bases; unmatched junction bases: 13. This CDR3 is 16 amino acids long. In the study's own analysis: The authors estimated nucleated cell counts from reference gene primer amplification. The repertoire was sequenced with immunoSEQ multiplex PCR; TCRdb's copy has only in-frame clones and lacks some. The V and J calls and the clone size are those of that table, but D and trimming were determined from the DNA. The table shows about 72,000 clones, with about 91% occurring only once. What was sequenced was peripheral blood. The chain couples TRBV2 to TRBJ1-2; 7 positions match TRBD1. The clonotype was recovered from a woman in her sixties with active COVID-19. The DNA of the CDR3 is TGTGCCAGCAGTGTATTAAAGGGGACAGCCTCATATGGCTACACCTTC. Translating it yields CASSVLKGTASYGYTF.